This TCR beta chain was captured by sequencing in a study of OX40 agonist ivuxolimab in advanced cancers. Study-level information: Ivuxolimab was administered intravenously to patients at 0.01 to 10 mg/kg every 2 weeks. At around 83% male, the cohort had a mean age of approximately 60 years, ranging from about 23 to 79. Study results and caveats: Both CD4+ and CD8+ T cell populations in blood had undergone clonal expansion by week 6 at 0.1 to 3.0 mg/kg.

In germline, CDR1 is SGHNT, CDR2 YENEEA. The CDR3 has 17 residues. V shed 4 bases, J shed 2 bases, and the junction held 6 bases outside the gene matches. This clone was seen more than once but under ten times. Its antigen is unknown. Measured with immunoSEQ multiplex PCR; TCRdb has only the in-frame clones, and not every one. The sample records more than 60,000 clones, 80% to 90% being singletons. This sequence joins TRBV11-3 and TRBJ2-7; 15 positions agree with TRBD2. The specimen comprised CD4+ or CD8+ T cells sorted from blood, sampled in a trial of the OX40 agonist ivuxolimab. This clonotype originated in an adult with an advanced solid tumor such as melanoma, head and neck, liver or kidney cancer. In DNA, the CDR3 is TGTGCCAGCAGCTCGGGACTAGCGGGAGGAATACCCTACGAGCAGTACTTC. Translating it yields CASSSGLAGGIPYEQYF.